The present T cell receptor beta chain was sequenced within a study of shared clonotypes between healthy human individuals. This clone was recorded only once. This CDR3 has 20 amino acids. CDR1 and CDR2 (germline): SNHLY, FYNNEI. V lost 0 bases and J lost 5; bases outside the gene matches: 14. The repertoire was sequenced with immunoSEQ multiplex PCR; TCRdb's copy has only in-frame clones and lacks some. This table holds over a million clones, roughly 97% found once. This chain joins TRBV2 and TRBJ2-1; TRBD2 matches 12 bases. The TCR comes from a man aged 25 to 40 in good health. The specimen sequenced was naive CD4+ T cells sorted from blood. Described subset: CD45RA+ positively selected. CDR3 in amino acids: CASSEAIPLAGGPRDNEQFF. Here the CDR3 DNA reads TGTGCCAGCAGTGAAGCGATCCCTCTAGCGGGAGGGCCCAGAGACAATGAGCAGTTCTTC.